This T cell receptor beta chain emerged from a study of OX40 agonist ivuxolimab in advanced cancers. Across the study: Patients undergoing dose escalation presented with hepatocellular carcinoma, melanoma, renal cell or head and neck cancer.

Any history of autoimmune disease or systemic immunosuppression disqualified patients. Regarding the study as a whole: The antigens recognized by the expanded peripheral T cells, that is their antigen specificity, were not determined. Expansion of clones was among the lowest in partial responders at 0.1-3.0 mg/kg.

Clones were read by immunoSEQ multiplex PCR, and TCRdb kept only the in-frame ones, dropping some. The repertoire holds 45,000 to 65,000 clones, with 85% to 90% as singletons. CDR1 MRHNA and CDR2 SNTAGT come from the germline V gene. The CDR3 sequence is 13 residues long. With V trimmed by 6 bases and J by 2 bases, 2 bases remained unmatched. This clone was found once. Its antigen is not known. The receptor comes from an adult with an advanced solid tumor such as melanoma, head and neck, liver or kidney cancer. The starting material was CD4+ or CD8+ T cells sorted from blood, obtained in a trial of the OX40 agonist ivuxolimab. This chain connects TRBV6-4 to TRBJ2-3, with TRBD1 matching over 7 bases. Here the CDR3 reads CASRGTATDTQYF. CDR3 in DNA: TGTGCCAGCAGAGGGACAGCCACAGATACGCAGTATTTT.